Below are 5 T cell receptor beta chains sequenced from a single sample in a study of blood T cell repertoires in COVID-19. The protocol was immunoSEQ multiplex PCR, while the TCRdb copy is restricted to in-frame clones and leaves out a portion. The sample consists of 280,000 or so clones, approximately 88% of them appearing once. Sequencing input: PBMCs or T cells enriched from blood (not recorded which). The receptors shown here come from a woman in her forties who had recovered from COVID-19.

This clone was recorded once. This rearrangement joins TRBV7-2 to TRBJ2-1; 8 nucleotides line up with TRBD2. The CDR3 is made up of 16 amino acids. Trimming cost V 5 bases and J 6 bases; bases outside gene matches: 12. Germline V gene sequence: CDR1 SGHTA, CDR2 FQGNSA. The CDR3 spells CASSPTGTRTSNEQFF. CDR3 bases: TGTGCCAGCAGCCCCACCGGGACTAGGACTTCCAATGAGCAGTTCTTC.

CDR3 region: CASSRGQGYNEQFF. The CDR3 DNA sequence: TGTGCCAGTAGTAGAGGACAGGGGTACAATGAGCAGTTCTTC. The rearrangement joins TRBV19 to TRBJ2-1; 9 bases line up with TRBD1. Germline V gives CDR1 LNHDA, CDR2 SQIVND (reference sequence). This CDR3 region has 14 residues. Trimming took 4 bases from V and 4 from J; bases not matched to a gene: 2.

The genes are TRBV18 and TRBJ2-7, with 11 positions matching TRBD2. Germline V CDR1 and CDR2: KGHSH, LQKENI. This CDR3 contains 15 residues. V gave up 1 base and J gave up 7 bases; unmatched junction bases: 6. The CDR3 DNA sequence: TGTGCCAGCTCACCACGGCTAGCGGGAGGTGATGAGCAGTACTTC. It translates to CASSPRLAGGDEQYF.

The chain has TRBV11-2 and TRBJ1-5; D is unclear. Germline V gene lookup returns CDR1 SGHAT and CDR2 FQNNGV. CDR3 length equals 14 residues. Trimming stripped 0 bases from V and 7 bases from J, with 10 bases between. The CDR3 DNA is TGTGCCAGCAGCTTAGATTTTGCGGCGCAGCCCCAGCATTTT. Translated: CASSLDFAAQPQHF.

The chain couples TRBV14 to TRBJ2-1, with 12 bases identical to TRBD2. This CDR3 spans 16 amino acids. Looked up from germline, CDR1 is SGHDN and CDR2 is FVKESK. V lost 0 bases to trimming and J lost 6 bases; unmatched junction nucleotides: 3. DNA of the CDR3: TGTGCCAGCAGCCAAGATGGGACTAGCGGGTCCAATGAGCAGTTCTTC. This encodes CASSQDGTSGSNEQFF.